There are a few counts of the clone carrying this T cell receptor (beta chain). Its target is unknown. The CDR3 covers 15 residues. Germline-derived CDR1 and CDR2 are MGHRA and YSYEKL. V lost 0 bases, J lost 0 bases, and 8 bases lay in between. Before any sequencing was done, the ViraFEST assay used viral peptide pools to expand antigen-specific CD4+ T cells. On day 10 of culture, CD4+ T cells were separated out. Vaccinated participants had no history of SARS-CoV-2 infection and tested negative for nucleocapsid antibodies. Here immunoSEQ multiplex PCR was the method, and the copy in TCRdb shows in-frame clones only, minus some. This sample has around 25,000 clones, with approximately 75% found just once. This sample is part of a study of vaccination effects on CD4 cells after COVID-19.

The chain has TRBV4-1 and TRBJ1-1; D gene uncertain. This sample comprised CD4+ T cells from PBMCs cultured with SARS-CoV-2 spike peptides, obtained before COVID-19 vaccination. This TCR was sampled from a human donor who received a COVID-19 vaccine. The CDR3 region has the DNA TGCGCCAGCAGCCAAGATCGGACGGTGAACACTGAAGCTTTCTTT. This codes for CASSQDRTVNTEAFF.